The rows below give T cell receptor beta chains drawn from one sample of a study of T-cell reconstitution after alpha-beta-depleted transplantation in children. TCRdb independently ran MiXCR on the PCR reads; one entry per CDR3 protein. The table lists roughly 200,000 distinct CDR3 sequences, roughly a tenth of them singletons. The material was PBMCs, obtained before TCRalphabeta/CD19-depleted stem cell transplant. All receptors derive from a child younger than two with acute myeloid leukemia, due to receive a stem cell transplant. The CDR3 runs from the conserved cysteine through the conserved F or W. The order of the fields is J gene, clone size, D gene, V gene, CDR3 protein, CDR3 DNA. A D gene is named only where the DNA matches it firmly. Some rows mark clone size as missing; the rest say once, few, many or name a class of expanded clone.

J: TRBJ1-2
size: many
D: -
V: TRBV7-9
CDR3: CASSPRGPSYGYTF
DNA: TGTGCCAGCAGCCCCCGAGGCCCCAGCTATGGCTACACCTTC

J: TRBJ1-5
size: -
D: -
V: TRBV21-1
CDR3: CVSRKDRVTQPQHF
DNA: TGTGTCAGTCGAAAGGACAGGGTAACGCAGCCCCAGCATTTT

J: TRBJ1-5
size: many
D: -
V: TRBV12-3/TRBV12-4
CDR3: CASSFSRSMRPQHF
DNA: TGTGCCAGCAGTTTCTCTAGATCCATGAGGCCCCAGCATTTT

J: TRBJ2-1
size: many
D: TRBD2
V: TRBV10-3
CDR3: CAISPLAGGPAEQFF
DNA: TGTGCCATCAGTCCTCTAGCGGGAGGTCCCGCTGAGCAGTTCTTC

J: TRBJ2-3
size: many
D: -
V: TRBV3-1
CDR3: CASSLLVNGGQYF
DNA: TGTGCCAGCAGCCTTCTGGTCAACGGAGGGCAGTATTTT

J: TRBJ1-1
size: many
D: -
V: TRBV25-1
CDR3: CASSELTQGMAFF
DNA: TGTGCCAGCAGTGAATTAACGCAGGGAATGGCTTTCTTT

J: TRBJ1-2
size: -
D: TRBD1
V: TRBV7-8
CDR3: CASSLTGAGGYTF
DNA: TGTGCCAGCAGCCTGACAGGGGCTGGGGGCTACACCTTC

J: TRBJ2-1
size: -
D: TRBD2
V: TRBV18
CDR3: CASSRGSGNENEQFF
DNA: TGTGCCAGCTCACGGGGTAGCGGGAACGAGAATGAGCAGTTCTTC

J: TRBJ2-2
size: -
D: -
V: TRBV5-1
CDR3: CASSTRGGSVGELFF
DNA: TGCGCCAGCAGCACGAGAGGAGGATCAGTCGGGGAGCTGTTTTTT

J: TRBJ2-1
size: -
D: TRBD1
V: TRBV5-1
CDR3: CASSLEGQSSYNEQFF
DNA: TGCGCCAGCAGCTTGGAGGGACAGAGCTCCTACAATGAGCAGTTCTTC

J: TRBJ2-2
size: many
D: -
V: TRBV28
CDR3: CASSLGLAVTGELFF
DNA: TGTGCCAGCAGTTTAGGATTAGCCGTCACCGGGGAGCTGTTTTTT

J: TRBJ2-1
size: many
D: TRBD1
V: TRBV4-1
CDR3: CASSRPSDRPNNEQFF
DNA: TGCGCCAGCAGCCGACCGTCGGACAGGCCCAACAATGAGCAGTTCTTC

J: TRBJ1-4
size: many
D: -
V: TRBV5-1
CDR3: CASSLAGLPTHNEKLFF
DNA: TGCGCCAGCAGCTTGGCGGGTCTACCCACTCATAATGAAAAACTGTTTTTT

J: TRBJ1-4
size: few
D: -
V: TRBV7-2
CDR3: CASSLGGRTTNEKLFF
DNA: TGTGCCAGCAGCTTAGGGGGGCGGACAACTAATGAAAAACTGTTTTTT